A single sample is the source of the 22 T cell receptor beta chains below, sequenced in a study of cytomegalovirus exposure and HLA in healthy donors. Primers for the PCR totalled 60 Vbeta and 13 Jbeta. Using immunoSEQ multiplex PCR, the repertoire was profiled, and TCRdb retains in-frame clones only, with some absent. The table lists 130,000 or so clones, about 8.5% of them singletons. Material for sequencing was PBMCs. The source is a man between 35 and 55 years old in good health and CMV-seronegative.

This clone was counted only a few times. The V call is TRBV5-8, the J call TRBJ2-3; D possibly corresponds to TRBD1 (6 bases). The CDR3 has 13 amino acids. CDR1 and CDR2 from the germline V gene are SGHTS and YDEGEE. Deletions cut 4 bases from V and 5 bases from J, with 11 bases between. CDR3 nucleotide sequence: TGTGCCAGCAGCACGGGACACCTAGATACGCAGTATTTT. It specifies CASSTGHLDTQYF.

This chain joins TRBV7-2 and TRBJ2-5; 9 bases are a match to TRBD1. The CDR3 is made up of 16 amino acids. CDR1 and CDR2 (germline): SGHTA, FQGNSA. J gave up 5 bases and V 2 bases, and 9 bases lay outside the gene matches. CDR3 DNA: TGTGCCAGCAGCTTAAATGGACAGGGGTCCGGGGAGACCCAGTACTTC. It encodes CASSLNGQGSGETQYF.

The V call is TRBV5-1, the J call TRBJ2-1; a weak D match, TRBD1 (6 bases). Germline V gene lookup returns CDR1 SGHRS and CDR2 YFSETQ. V lost 0 bases and J 10 bases, leaving 11 bases between the germline ends. CDR3 size: 13 residues. CDR3 residues: CASSLDRDGEQFF. The CDR3 nucleotides read TGCGCCAGCAGCTTGGACAGGGACGGGGAGCAGTTCTTC.

In this sample, this clone turned up a few times. The rearrangement joins TRBV7-8 to TRBJ2-7; D might be TRBD2 (7 bases). The CDR3 extends over 16 amino acids. The germline V gene encodes CDR1 SGHVS and CDR2 FQNEAQ. The V end lost 4 bases, the J end lost 2 bases, and 18 bases lay between the germline ends. CDR3 nucleotide sequence: TGTGCCAGCAGCTGGGGGCTAGCGGAGGGAGCCTACGAGCAGTACTTC. Translated, it gives CASSWGLAEGAYEQYF.

This clone was counted only a few times. The chain employs TRBV9 and TRBJ2-3; 8 bases are a match to TRBD2. The CDR3 loop spans 15 amino acids. The germline V gene encodes CDR1 SGDLS and CDR2 YYNGEE. V was pared by 4 bases and J by 3 bases, with 7 bases of the junction left unmatched. The CDR3 sequence is CASSSTSGRTDTQYF. DNA for the CDR3: TGTGCCAGCAGCTCCACTAGCGGAAGAACAGATACGCAGTATTTT.

The V gene is TRBV11-1, the J gene TRBJ2-5; maybe TRBD2 (6 bases). Germline V CDR1 and CDR2: SGHAT, FQDESV (reference sequence). CDR3 length: 13 residues. V lost 6 bases and J lost 5, with 13 bases in between. The CDR3 DNA reads TGTGCCAGCAGAAAGGAGGGCGTGGAGACCCAGTACTTC. Protein product: CASRKEGVETQYF.

The chain couples TRBV20-1 to TRBJ1-2, with TRBD1 matching over 8 bases. CDR1 is DFQATT and CDR2 is SNEGSKA in the germline V gene (reference sequence). J gave up 2 bases and V 7 bases, and 0 bases lay outside the gene matches. The CDR3 is 11 residues long. CDR3 nucleotides: TGCAGTGGACAGGGGAACTATGGCTACACCTTC. Protein: CSGQGNYGYTF.

There are a few counts of this clone. Other nucleotide sequences in the sample specify the same CDR3. The chain uses TRBV7-8 and TRBJ2-2; perhaps TRBD2 as D (7 bases). Germline lookup yields CDR1 SGHVS and CDR2 FQNEAQ. V dropped 5 bases and J dropped 4 bases, with 14 bases sitting between them. The CDR3 is made up of 15 amino acids. In nucleotides, the CDR3 is TGTGCCAGCAGCCCCCTCGGGGGGCGCACCGGGGAGCTGTTTTTT. It is translated as CASSPLGGRTGELFF.

This clone has just a few counts. The chain couples TRBV7-2 to TRBJ1-1; possibly TRBD1 for D (5 bases). CDR1 and CDR2 from the germline V gene are SGHTA and FQGNSA. V was shortened by 3 bases and J by 5 bases, with 16 bases between the two germline ends. This CDR3 has 15 residues. For the CDR3, the DNA is TGTGCCAGCAGCTTCGTGGCCGCAGGGAAGACTGAAGCTTTCTTT. Its translation: CASSFVAAGKTEAFF.

This clone was detected only a few times. This chain connects TRBV19 to TRBJ1-5; no definite D call. The length of the CDR3 is 14 residues. The germline gives CDR1 LNHDA, CDR2 SQIVND (reference sequence). Deletions cut 0 bases from V and 2 bases from J, with 5 bases between. Here the CDR3 DNA reads TGTGCCAGTAGTATAGAGCCGGGCAATCAGCCCCAGCATTTT. The encoded protein is CASSIEPGNQPQHF.

This clone was found a few times. The CDR3 nucleotides are TGTGCCACCGGGGAGCACTACGAGCAGTACTTC. Amino acids: CATGEHYEQYF. This sequence joins TRBV19 and TRBJ2-7; D might be TRBD2 (5 bases). The CDR3 is 11 residues long. Deletions cut 10 bases from V and 3 bases from J, with 10 bases between. Germline loops: CDR1 LNHDA, CDR2 SQIVND (reference sequence).

This clone showed up just a few times. The gene calls are TRBV10-3 and TRBJ1-1; TRBD1 agrees at 9 bases. The V gene's germline CDR1 is ENHRY and CDR2 SYGVKD. The CDR3 is 16 residues long. The V segment lost 4 bases and the J segment 1 base; nucleotides outside the gene matches: 7. The CDR3, as DNA: TGTGCCATCAGTGGGGGACCGGGACAGGGGAACACTGAAGCTTTCTTT. This translates into CAISGGPGQGNTEAFF.

The chain links TRBV6-6 to TRBJ1-6; TRBD1 matches 7 bases. The V gene end was trimmed by 4 bases and the J gene end by 8 bases; junction bases not matched to a gene: 8. This CDR3 has 15 amino acids. CDR1 is MNHNY and CDR2 is SVGAGI in the germline V gene (reference sequence). The CDR3 DNA reads as TGTGCCAGCAGTTCGCAGACAGGGAGAGATTCACCCCTCCACTTT. This gives the protein CASSSQTGRDSPLHF.

The CDR3 nucleotides read TGTGCCAGTAGTATAGCCGGGACACTAGCCTATAGCGGGGGGTACAATGAGCAGTTCTTC. It translates to CASSIAGTLAYSGGYNEQFF. The rearrangement links TRBV19 to TRBJ2-1, with 10 bases fitting TRBD2. V shed 1 base and J 4 bases; nucleotides not matched to a gene: 16. Germline-derived CDR1 and CDR2 are LNHDA and SQIVND (reference sequence). The CDR3 totals 20 residues.

The V call is TRBV2, the J call TRBJ2-1; 13 nucleotides line up with TRBD2. CDR1 SNHLY and CDR2 FYNNEI come from the germline V gene. With V trimmed by 4 bases and J by 6 bases, 3 bases remained unmatched. CDR3 length: 15 amino acids. The CDR3 is CASSAGLAGLNEQFF. The DNA of the CDR3 is TGTGCCAGCAGTGCGGGACTAGCGGGGCTCAATGAGCAGTTCTTC.

This sequence joins TRBV6-6 and TRBJ1-2, with a tentative D call TRBD1 (6 bases). CDR3 length: 16 residues. Germline V lookup: CDR1 MNHNY, CDR2 SVGAGI (reference sequence). V was pared by 2 bases and J by 3 bases, with 16 bases between. CDR3: CASSYRGGTSDYGYTF. CDR3 DNA: TGTGCCAGCAGTTACAGGGGGGGTACTTCCGACTATGGCTACACCTTC.

The chain is built from TRBV27 and TRBJ2-7; TRBD1 matches at 9 bases. Losses at the gene ends were 7 bases for V and 3 bases for J; bases not matched to a gene: 7. The CDR3 covers 14 residues. Germline CDR1 reads MNHEY; CDR2 reads SMNVEV (reference sequence). Here the CDR3 DNA reads TGTGCCAGCACCCCGACAGGGGGGTACTACGAGCAGTACTTC. It yields the protein CASTPTGGYYEQYF.

The V gene is TRBV2, the J gene TRBJ2-1, with TRBD2 identical over 7 bases. Germline assignment: CDR1 SNHLY and CDR2 FYNNEI. The CDR3 extends over 12 amino acids. J was trimmed by 9 bases and V by 6 bases; bases with no gene match: 5. This CDR3 reads CASSTLAFEQFF. The CDR3, as DNA: TGTGCCAGCAGCACACTAGCGTTTGAGCAGTTCTTC. The whole variable domain, remainder taken from reference TRBV2 and TRBJ2-1, is EPEVTQTPSHQVTQMGQEVILRCVPISNHLYFYWYRQILGQKVEFLVSFYNNEISEKSEIFDDQFSVERPDGSNFTLKIRSTKLEDSAMYFCASSTLAFEQFFGPGTRLTVL.

The rearrangement joins TRBV6-5 to TRBJ1-1; 8 bases map to TRBD1. The germline CDR1 and CDR2 sequences are MNHEY and SVGAGI. With 6 bases clipped from V and 7 bases from J, the junction kept 7 bases outside the gene matches. The CDR3 extends over 13 amino acids. DNA of the CDR3: TGTGCCAGCAGCCCACCAGGACAGGGTGAAGCTTTCTTT. Protein: CASSPPGQGEAFF.

This clone was observed a few times. The rearrangement uses TRBV2 and TRBJ2-5, with TRBD2 matching over 14 bases. The CDR3 is made up of 15 amino acids. The trim removed 5 bases at V and 5 bases at J, leaving 4 bases unmatched. Germline V gene lookup returns CDR1 SNHLY and CDR2 FYNNEI. The CDR3 here is CASSTGLAGVETQYF. As DNA, the CDR3 is TGTGCCAGCAGTACGGGACTAGCGGGGGTGGAGACCCAGTACTTC.

This clone was seen only a few times. The chain combines TRBV18 with TRBJ2-1; the D gene is possibly TRBD2 (5 bases). The germline V gene has CDR1 KGHSH and CDR2 LQKENI. The CDR3 contains 14 residues. Trimming pared 3 bases from V and 4 bases from J, leaving 10 bases between. CDR3 protein: CASSPDGVYNEQFF. CDR3 coding DNA: TGTGCCAGCTCACCGGACGGGGTTTACAATGAGCAGTTCTTC.

The chain joins TRBV5-1 to TRBJ2-3; 8 bases align to TRBD1. J gave up 4 bases and V 0 bases, and 7 bases lay outside the gene matches. The CDR3 is 16 amino acids. The V gene's germline CDR1 is SGHRS and CDR2 YFSETQ. DNA of the CDR3: TGCGCCAGCAGCTTGGAGGGCAGGGGGCAGGCAGATACGCAGTATTTT. Protein: CASSLEGRGQADTQYF. Variable domain in full (rest from reference TRBV5-1 and TRBJ2-3): KAGVTQTPRYLIKTRGQQVTLSCSPISGHRSVSWYQQTPGQGLQFLFEYFSETQRNKGNFPGRFSGRQFSNSRSEMNVSTLELGDSALYLCASSLEGRGQADTQYFGPGTRLTVL.